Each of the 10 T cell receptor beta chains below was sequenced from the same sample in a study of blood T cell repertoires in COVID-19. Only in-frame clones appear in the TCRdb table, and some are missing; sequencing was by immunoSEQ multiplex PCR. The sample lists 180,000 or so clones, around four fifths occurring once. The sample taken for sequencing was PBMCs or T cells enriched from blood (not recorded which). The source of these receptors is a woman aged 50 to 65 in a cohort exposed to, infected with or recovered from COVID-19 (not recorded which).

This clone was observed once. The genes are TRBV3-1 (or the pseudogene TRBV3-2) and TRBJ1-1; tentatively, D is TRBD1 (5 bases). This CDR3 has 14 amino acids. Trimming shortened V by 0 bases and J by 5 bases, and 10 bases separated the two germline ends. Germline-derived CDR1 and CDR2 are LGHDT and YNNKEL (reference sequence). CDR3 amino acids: CASSQEGLVTEAFF. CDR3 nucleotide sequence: TGTGCCAGCAGCCAAGAGGGACTGGTTACTGAAGCTTTCTTT.

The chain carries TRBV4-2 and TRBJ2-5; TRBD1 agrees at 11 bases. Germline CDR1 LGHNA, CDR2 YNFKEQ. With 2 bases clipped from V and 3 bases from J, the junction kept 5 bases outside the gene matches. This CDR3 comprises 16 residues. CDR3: CASSQSMGQGEETQYF. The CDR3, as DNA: TGTGCCAGCAGCCAATCTATGGGACAGGGGGAAGAGACCCAGTACTTC.

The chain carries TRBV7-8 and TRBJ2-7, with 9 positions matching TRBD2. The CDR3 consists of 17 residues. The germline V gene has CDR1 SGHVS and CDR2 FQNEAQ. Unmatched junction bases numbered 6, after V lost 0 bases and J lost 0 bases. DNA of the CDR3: TGTGCCAGCAGCTTAGCCGGGACTAGCCCTAGCTCCTACGAGCAGTACTTC. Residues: CASSLAGTSPSSYEQYF.

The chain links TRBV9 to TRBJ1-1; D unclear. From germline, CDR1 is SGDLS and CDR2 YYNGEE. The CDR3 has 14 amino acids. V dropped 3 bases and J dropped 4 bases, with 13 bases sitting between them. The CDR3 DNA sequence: TGTGCCAGCAGCGAAGAAGAAAGAGCCACTGAAGCTTTCTTT. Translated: CASSEEERATEAFF.

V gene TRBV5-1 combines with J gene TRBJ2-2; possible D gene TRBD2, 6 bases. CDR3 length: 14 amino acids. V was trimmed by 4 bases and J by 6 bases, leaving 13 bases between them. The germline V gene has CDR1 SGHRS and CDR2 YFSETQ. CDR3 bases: TGCGCCAGCAGCGAAGATTCGGGGGCCGGGGAGCTGTTTTTT. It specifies CASSEDSGAGELFF.

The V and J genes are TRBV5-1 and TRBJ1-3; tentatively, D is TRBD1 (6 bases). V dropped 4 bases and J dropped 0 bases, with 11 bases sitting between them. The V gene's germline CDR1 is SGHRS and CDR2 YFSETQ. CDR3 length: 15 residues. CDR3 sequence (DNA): TGCGCCAGCAGCACGGACAGCTCCTCTGGAAACACCATATATTTT. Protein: CASSTDSSSGNTIYF. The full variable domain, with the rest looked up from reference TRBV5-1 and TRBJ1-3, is KAGVTQTPRYLIKTRGQQVTLSCSPISGHRSVSWYQQTPGQGLQFLFEYFSETQRNKGNFPGRFSGRQFSNSRSEMNVSTLELGDSALYLCASSTDSSSGNTIYFGEGSWLTVV.

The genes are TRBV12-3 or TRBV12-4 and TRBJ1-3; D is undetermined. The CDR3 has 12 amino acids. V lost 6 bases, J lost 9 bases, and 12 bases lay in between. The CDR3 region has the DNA TGTGCCAGCAGACCCTCAGCTAGCACCATATATTTT. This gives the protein CASRPSASTIYF.

CDR3 coding DNA: TGTGCCAGCCGATCGACAGGCTCTCTCTATGGCTACACCTTC. This translates into CASRSTGSLYGYTF. The chain joins TRBV27 to TRBJ1-2, with TRBD1 as a possible D gene (6 bases). V was shortened by 8 bases and J by 4 bases, with 17 bases between the two germline ends. The CDR3 is 14 amino acids. CDR1 is MNHEY and CDR2 is SMNVEV in the germline V gene (reference sequence).

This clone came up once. CDR3 DNA: TGCGCCAGCAGCGATGGACAGGGAGACACCGGGGAGCTGTTTTTT. Its protein is CASSDGQGDTGELFF. The J gene is TRBJ2-2, the V gene TRBV5-1; 8 nucleotides line up with TRBD1. The junction had 5 bases not matched to a gene; V was cut back by 4 bases and J by 3 bases. Germline assignment: CDR1 SGHRS and CDR2 YFSETQ. This CDR3 is built from 15 residues. The whole variable domain, remainder taken from reference TRBV5-1 and TRBJ2-2, is KAGVTQTPRYLIKTRGQQVTLSCSPISGHRSVSWYQQTPGQGLQFLFEYFSETQRNKGNFPGRFSGRQFSNSRSEMNVSTLELGDSALYLCASSDGQGDTGELFFGEGSRLTVL.

CDR3 amino acids: CATGTGTYEQYF. CDR3 DNA: TGTGCCACTGGGACAGGGACTTACGAGCAGTACTTC. The gene calls are TRBV12-3 or TRBV12-4 and TRBJ2-7, with 9 bases fitting TRBD1. The CDR3 consists of 12 residues. V dropped 10 bases and J dropped 4; count of bases not matched to a gene: 5.